This TCR beta chain appears in the sequencing data of a study of blood T cells in healthy people across ages. Study-level findings and limits: Unsorted PBMC material precluded a definitive naive versus antigen-experienced comparison.

Then a second PCR, running about 7 to 11 cycles, was carried out with a sample-barcoded 5' primer and a J-beta primer mix. Each TCR beta cDNA got a 12-nucleotide random molecular identifier. Using its own MiXCR run on the 5' RACE reads, TCRdb lists one record per CDR3 protein. The sample lists about 840,000 distinct CDR3 sequences; about 29% were seen once. Germline V gene data show CDR1 as SGDLS and CDR2 as YYNGEE. V dropped 1 base and J dropped 3 bases, with 13 bases sitting between them. CDR3 size: 15 residues. This clonotype was detected a few times. What it recognizes is unknown. These data were also reused for a study on T cells of mothers and their children. Turning to that study: M1S, a second-PCR primer, added sample barcodes and 2-4 random nucleotides.

The origin of this receptor is a woman aged 40 to 49 in good health. Sequences were obtained from blood. The chain is built from TRBV9 and TRBJ1-1; possibly TRBD1 for D (5 bases). Here the CDR3 reads CASSVPPQGDTEAFF. The CDR3 nucleotides read TGTGCCAGCAGCGTACCCCCACAAGGGGACACTGAAGCTTTCTTT.